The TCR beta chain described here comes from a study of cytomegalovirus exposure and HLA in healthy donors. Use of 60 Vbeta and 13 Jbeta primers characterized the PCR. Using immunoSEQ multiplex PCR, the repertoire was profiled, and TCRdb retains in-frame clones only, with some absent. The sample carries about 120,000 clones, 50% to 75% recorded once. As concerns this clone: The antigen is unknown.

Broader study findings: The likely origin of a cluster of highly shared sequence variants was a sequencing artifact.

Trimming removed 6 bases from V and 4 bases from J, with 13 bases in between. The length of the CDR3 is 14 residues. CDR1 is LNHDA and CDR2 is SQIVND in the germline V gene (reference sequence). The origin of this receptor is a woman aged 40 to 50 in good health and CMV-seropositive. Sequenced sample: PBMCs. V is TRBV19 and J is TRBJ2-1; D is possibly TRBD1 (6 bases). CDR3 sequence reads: CASSPNRDYNEQFF. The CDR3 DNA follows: TGTGCCAGTAGCCCCAACAGGGATTACAATGAGCAGTTCTTC.